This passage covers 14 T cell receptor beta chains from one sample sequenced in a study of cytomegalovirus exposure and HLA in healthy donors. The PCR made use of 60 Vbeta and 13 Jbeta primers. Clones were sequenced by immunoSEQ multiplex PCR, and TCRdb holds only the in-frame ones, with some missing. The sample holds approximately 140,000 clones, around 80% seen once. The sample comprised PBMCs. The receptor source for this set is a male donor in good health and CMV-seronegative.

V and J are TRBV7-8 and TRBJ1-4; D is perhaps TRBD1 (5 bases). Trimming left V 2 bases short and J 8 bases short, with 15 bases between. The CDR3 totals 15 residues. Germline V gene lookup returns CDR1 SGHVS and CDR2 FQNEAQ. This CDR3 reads CASSLQGSYTEKLFF. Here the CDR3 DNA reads TGTGCCAGCAGCTTACAGGGAAGCTACACGGAAAAACTGTTTTTT.

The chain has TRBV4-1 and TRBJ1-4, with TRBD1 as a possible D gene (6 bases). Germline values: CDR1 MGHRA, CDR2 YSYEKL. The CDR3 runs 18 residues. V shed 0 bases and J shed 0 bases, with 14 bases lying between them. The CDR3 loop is CASSQEYLGQPTNEKLFF. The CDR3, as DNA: TGCGCCAGCAGCCAAGAGTATTTAGGACAGCCAACTAATGAAAAACTGTTTTTT.

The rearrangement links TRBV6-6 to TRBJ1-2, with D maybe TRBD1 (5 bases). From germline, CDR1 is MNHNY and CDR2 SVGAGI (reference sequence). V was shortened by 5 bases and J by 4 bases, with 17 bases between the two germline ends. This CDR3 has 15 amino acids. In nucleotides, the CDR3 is TGTGCCAGCAGTCCCGCGGGGGGTAGTAGCTATGGCTACACCTTC. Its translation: CASSPAGGSSYGYTF.

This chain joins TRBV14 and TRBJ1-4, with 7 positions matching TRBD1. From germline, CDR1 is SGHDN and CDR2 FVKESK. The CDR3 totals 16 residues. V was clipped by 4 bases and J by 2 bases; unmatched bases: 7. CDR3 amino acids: CASSPGYRGTNEKLFF. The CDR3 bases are TGTGCCAGCAGCCCAGGGTACAGGGGCACTAATGAAAAACTGTTTTTT.

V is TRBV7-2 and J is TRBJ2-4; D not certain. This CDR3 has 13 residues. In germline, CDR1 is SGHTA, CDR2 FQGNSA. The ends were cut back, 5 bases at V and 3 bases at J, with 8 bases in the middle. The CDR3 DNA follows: TGTGCCAGCAGCGATTTAGACAAAAACATTCAGTACTTC. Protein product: CASSDLDKNIQYF. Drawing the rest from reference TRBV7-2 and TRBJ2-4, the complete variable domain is GAGVSQSPSNKVTEKGKDVELRCDPISGHTALYWYRQSLGQGLEFLIYFQGNSAPDKSGLPSDRFSAERTGGSVSTLTIQRTQQEDSAVYLCASSDLDKNIQYFGAGTRLSVL.

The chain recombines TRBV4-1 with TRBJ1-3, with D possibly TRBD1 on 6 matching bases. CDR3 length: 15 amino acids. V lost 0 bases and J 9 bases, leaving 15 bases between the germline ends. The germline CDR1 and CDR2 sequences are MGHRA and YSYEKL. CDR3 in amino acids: CASSQETGLRRTIYF. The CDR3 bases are TGCGCCAGCAGCCAAGAGACAGGCTTAAGGCGCACCATATATTTT.

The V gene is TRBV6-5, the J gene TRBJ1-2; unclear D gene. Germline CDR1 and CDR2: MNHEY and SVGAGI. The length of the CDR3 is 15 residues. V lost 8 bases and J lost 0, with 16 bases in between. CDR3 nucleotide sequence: TGTGCCAGCCACACCCCACGGGGAGCTAACTATGGCTACACCTTC. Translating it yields CASHTPRGANYGYTF.

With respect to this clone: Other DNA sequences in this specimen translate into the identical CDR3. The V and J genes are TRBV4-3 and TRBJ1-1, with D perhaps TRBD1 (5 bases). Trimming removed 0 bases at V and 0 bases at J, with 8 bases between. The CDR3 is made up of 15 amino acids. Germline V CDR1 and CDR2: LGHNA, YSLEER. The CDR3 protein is CASSQDPGLNTEAFF. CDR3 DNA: TGCGCCAGCAGCCAAGATCCAGGGTTGAACACTGAAGCTTTCTTT.

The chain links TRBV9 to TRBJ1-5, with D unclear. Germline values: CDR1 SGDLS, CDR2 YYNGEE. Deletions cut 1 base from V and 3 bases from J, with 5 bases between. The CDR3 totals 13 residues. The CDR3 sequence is CASSVRPNQPQHF. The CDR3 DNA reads TGTGCCAGCAGCGTACGTCCCAATCAGCCCCAGCATTTT. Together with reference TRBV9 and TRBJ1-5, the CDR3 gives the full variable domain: DSGVTQTPKHLITATGQRVTLRCSPRSGDLSVYWYQQSLDQGLQFLIQYYNGEERAKGNILERFSAQQFPDLHSELNLSSLELGDSALYFCASSVRPNQPQHFGDGTRLSIL.

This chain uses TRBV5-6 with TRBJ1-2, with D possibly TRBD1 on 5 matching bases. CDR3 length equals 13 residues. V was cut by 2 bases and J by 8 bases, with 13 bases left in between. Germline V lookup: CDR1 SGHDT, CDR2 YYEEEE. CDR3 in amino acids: CASSFPGDSGYTF. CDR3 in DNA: TGTGCCAGCAGCTTCCCGGGGGATTCAGGCTACACCTTC.

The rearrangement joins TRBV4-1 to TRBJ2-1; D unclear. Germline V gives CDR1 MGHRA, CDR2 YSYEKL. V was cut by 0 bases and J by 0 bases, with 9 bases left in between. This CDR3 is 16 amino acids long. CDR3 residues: CASSQDYSSSYNEQFF. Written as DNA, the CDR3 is TGCGCCAGCAGCCAAGACTACTCGAGCTCCTACAATGAGCAGTTCTTC.

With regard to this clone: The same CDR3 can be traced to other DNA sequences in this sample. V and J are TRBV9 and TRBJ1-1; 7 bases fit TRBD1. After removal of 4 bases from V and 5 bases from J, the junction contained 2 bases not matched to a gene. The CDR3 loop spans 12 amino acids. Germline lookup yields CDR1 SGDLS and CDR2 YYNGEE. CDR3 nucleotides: TGTGCCAGCAGCCCGACAGGGACTGAAGCTTTCTTT. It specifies CASSPTGTEAFF. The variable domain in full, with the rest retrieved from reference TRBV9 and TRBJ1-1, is DSGVTQTPKHLITATGQRVTLRCSPRSGDLSVYWYQQSLDQGLQFLIQYYNGEERAKGNILERFSAQQFPDLHSELNLSSLELGDSALYFCASSPTGTEAFFGQGTRLTVV.

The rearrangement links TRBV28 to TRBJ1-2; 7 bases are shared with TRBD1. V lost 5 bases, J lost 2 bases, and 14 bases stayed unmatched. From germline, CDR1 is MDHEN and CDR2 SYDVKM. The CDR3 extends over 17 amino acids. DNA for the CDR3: TGTGCCAGCAGTCTTCAGCGTGAGGGGGCTGCCAACTATGGCTACACCTTC. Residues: CASSLQREGAANYGYTF.

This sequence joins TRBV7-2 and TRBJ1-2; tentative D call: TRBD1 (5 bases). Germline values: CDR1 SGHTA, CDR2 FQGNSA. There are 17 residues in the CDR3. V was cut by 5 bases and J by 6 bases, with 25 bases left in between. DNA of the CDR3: TGTGCCAGCAGCGTGAACGGTCTCGGGGGGGGGTCCGATGGCTACACCTTC. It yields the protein CASSVNGLGGGSDGYTF.